This T cell receptor beta chain is drawn from a study of naive CD8 T cells in extremely preterm neonates. The study's findings and limits: Compared with all age groups, preterm neonates showed less repertoire richness. The authors flagged variable productive template counts in preterm samples.

Comments on this clone: Its antigen remains unknown.

Produced via immunoSEQ multiplex PCR; TCRdb's table is partial and in-frame only. The sample shows around 6,000 clones, 95% to 99% of them seen only once. Without labor or membrane rupture, elective cesareans at roughly 37-42 weeks supplied term cord blood. Live Annexin V-negative naive CD3+CD8+CD45RA+CCR7+ T cells were sorted. Sorted naive CD8+ T cell numbers ranged ~17,000 to ~100,000. CDR1 and CDR2 (germline): MNHEY, SMNVEV (reference sequence). The germline V and J ends were trimmed by 6 bases and 0 bases, with 22 bases remaining between them. This CDR3 spans 18 amino acids. V and J are TRBV27 and TRBJ2-3; D not resolved. The sequence was obtained from a newborn in good health. The sequenced sample was naive CD8+ T cells from cord blood. The CDR3 region is CASSREETVPVSTDTQYF. The DNA of the CDR3 is TGTGCCAGCAGCCGCGAGGAGACCGTGCCTGTCAGCACAGATACGCAGTATTTT.